This TCR beta chain was recorded in a study of blood T cells in healthy people across ages. Whole-study results and caveats: Estimated diversity that came from one million T cells was considered an underestimate.

With a J-beta primer mix and a sample-barcoded 5' primer, a second PCR ran about 7 to 12 cycles. MiXCR, run by TCRdb on the 5' RACE reads, gives a single entry per CDR3 protein. Here the sample spans about 1.6 million distinct CDR3 sequences, roughly 30% being singletons. This clonotype was counted only a few times. Its antigen is currently unknown. V dropped 5 bases and J dropped 5 bases, with 16 bases sitting between them. Germline CDR1 reads SGHTA; CDR2 reads FQGTGA. This CDR3 contains 14 residues. The rearrangement uses TRBV7-3 and TRBJ2-7, with D tentatively TRBD1 (6 bases). The source of this sequence is a woman between 25 and 40 years old in good health. The sequenced material came from blood. CDR3 coding DNA: TGTGCCAGCAGCCTGGGACGAGGGGGAGACGAGCAGTACTTC. Its translation is CASSLGRGGDEQYF.